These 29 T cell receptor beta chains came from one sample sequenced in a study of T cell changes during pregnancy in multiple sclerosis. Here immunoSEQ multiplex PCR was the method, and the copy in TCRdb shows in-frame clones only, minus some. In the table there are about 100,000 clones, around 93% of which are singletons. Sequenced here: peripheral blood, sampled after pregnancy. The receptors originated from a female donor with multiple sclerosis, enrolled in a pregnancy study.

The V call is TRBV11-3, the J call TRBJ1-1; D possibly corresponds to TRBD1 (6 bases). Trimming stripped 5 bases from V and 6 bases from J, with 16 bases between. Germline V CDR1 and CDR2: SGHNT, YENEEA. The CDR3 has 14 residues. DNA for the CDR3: TGTGCCAGCAGCCCACTTGACAGGACCTCTGAAGCTTTCTTT. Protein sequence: CASSPLDRTSEAFF.

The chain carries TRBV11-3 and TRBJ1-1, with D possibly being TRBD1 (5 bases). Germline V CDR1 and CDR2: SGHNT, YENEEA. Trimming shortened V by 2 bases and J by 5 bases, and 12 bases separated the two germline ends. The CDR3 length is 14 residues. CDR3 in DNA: TGTGCCAGCAGCTTACGCTGGGGGGATACTGAAGCTTTCTTT. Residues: CASSLRWGDTEAFF.

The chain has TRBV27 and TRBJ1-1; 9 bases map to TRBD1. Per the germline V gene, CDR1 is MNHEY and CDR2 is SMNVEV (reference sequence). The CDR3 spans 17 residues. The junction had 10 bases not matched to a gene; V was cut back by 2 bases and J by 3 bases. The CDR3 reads CASSLRGHRGRDTEAFF. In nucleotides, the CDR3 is TGTGCCAGCAGTTTAAGGGGCCACAGGGGGCGAGACACTGAAGCTTTCTTT.

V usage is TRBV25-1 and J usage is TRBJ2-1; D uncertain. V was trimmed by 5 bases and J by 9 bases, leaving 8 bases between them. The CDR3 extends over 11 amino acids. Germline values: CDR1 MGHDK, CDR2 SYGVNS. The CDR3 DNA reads TGTGCCAGCAGTAAGCTAGGTGAGCAGTTCTTC. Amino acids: CASSKLGEQFF.

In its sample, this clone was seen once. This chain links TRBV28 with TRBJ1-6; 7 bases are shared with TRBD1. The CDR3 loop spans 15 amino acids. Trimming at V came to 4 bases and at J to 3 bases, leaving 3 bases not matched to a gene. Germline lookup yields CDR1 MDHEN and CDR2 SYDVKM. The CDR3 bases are TGTGCCAGCAGTTCTCCAGGGGGCTATAATTCACCCCTCCACTTT. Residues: CASSSPGGYNSPLHF.

The CDR3 loop is CASGQAPDRSQPQHF. The DNA of the CDR3 is TGTGCCAGCGGACAGGCCCCCGATCGTAGTCAGCCCCAGCATTTT. The chain has TRBV6-1 and TRBJ1-5; 7 nucleotides match TRBD1. V was clipped by 8 bases and J by 6 bases; unmatched bases: 13. The CDR3 extends over 15 amino acids. Germline V gene data show CDR1 as MNHNS and CDR2 as SASEGT.

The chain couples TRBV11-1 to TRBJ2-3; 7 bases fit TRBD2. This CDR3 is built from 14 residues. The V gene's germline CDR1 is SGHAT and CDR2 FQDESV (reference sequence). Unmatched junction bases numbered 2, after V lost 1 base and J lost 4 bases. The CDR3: CASSLGLAADTQYF. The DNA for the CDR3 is TGTGCCAGCAGCTTAGGACTAGCCGCAGATACGCAGTATTTT.

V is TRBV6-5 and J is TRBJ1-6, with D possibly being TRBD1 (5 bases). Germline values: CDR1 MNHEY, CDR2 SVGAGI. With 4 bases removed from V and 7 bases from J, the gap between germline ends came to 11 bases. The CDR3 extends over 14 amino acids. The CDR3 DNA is TGTGCCAGCAGTTCCGGGGGTCCCAATTCACCCCTCCACTTT. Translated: CASSSGGPNSPLHF.

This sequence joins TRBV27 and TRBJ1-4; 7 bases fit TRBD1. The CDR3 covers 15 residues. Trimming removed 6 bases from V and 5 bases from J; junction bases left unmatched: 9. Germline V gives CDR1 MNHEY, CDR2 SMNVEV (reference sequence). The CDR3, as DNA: TGTGCCAGCAGCCGAACAGGGGTTTACAATGAAAAACTGTTTTTT. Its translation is CASSRTGVYNEKLFF.

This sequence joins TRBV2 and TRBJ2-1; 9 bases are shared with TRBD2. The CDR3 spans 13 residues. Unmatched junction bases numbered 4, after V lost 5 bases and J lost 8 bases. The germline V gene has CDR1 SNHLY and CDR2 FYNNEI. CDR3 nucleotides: TGTGCCAGCAGTTTAGCGGGAGTCCATGAGCAGTTCTTC. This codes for CASSLAGVHEQFF. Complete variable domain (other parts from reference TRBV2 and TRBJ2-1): EPEVTQTPSHQVTQMGQEVILRCVPISNHLYFYWYRQILGQKVEFLVSFYNNEISEKSEIFDDQFSVERPDGSNFTLKIRSTKLEDSAMYFCASSLAGVHEQFFGPGTRLTVL.

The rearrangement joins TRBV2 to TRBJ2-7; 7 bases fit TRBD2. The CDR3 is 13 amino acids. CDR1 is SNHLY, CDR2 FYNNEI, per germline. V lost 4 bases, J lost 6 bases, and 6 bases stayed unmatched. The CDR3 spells CASSGSREGEQYF. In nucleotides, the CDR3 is TGTGCCAGCAGTGGTTCAAGGGAGGGCGAGCAGTACTTC.

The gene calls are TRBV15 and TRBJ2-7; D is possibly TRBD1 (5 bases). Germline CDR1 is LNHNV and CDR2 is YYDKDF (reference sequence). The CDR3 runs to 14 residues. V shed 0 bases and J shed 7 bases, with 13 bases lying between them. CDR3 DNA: TGTGCCACCAGCAGAGACAGGGTCCTCAGGGAGCAGTACTTC. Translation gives CATSRDRVLREQYF.

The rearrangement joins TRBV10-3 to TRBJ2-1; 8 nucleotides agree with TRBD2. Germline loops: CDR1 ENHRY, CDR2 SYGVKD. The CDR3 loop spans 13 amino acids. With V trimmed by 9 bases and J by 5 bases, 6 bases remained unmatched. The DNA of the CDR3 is TGTGCCATTACGGGGACTAGTAACAATGAGCAGTTCTTC. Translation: CAITGTSNNEQFF.

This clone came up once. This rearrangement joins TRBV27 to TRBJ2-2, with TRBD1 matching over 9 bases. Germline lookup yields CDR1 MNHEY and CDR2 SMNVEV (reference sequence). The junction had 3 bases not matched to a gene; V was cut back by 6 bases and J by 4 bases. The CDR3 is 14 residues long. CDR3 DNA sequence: TGTGCCAGCAGCATGACAGGGGGCACCGGGGAGCTGTTTTTT. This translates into CASSMTGGTGELFF.

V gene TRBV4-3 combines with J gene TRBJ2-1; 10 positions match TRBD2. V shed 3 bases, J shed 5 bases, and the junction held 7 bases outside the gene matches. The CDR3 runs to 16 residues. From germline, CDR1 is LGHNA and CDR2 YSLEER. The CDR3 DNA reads TGCGCCAGCAGCCATTCTAGCGGGGGTTCCCACAATGAGCAGTTCTTC. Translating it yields CASSHSSGGSHNEQFF.

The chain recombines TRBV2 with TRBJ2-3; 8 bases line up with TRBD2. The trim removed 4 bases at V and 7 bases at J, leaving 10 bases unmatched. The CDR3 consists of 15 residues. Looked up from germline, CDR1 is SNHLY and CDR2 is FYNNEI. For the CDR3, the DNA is TGTGCCAGCAGTGGGGCTAGCGGGTGGGGAAATACGCAGTATTTT. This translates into CASSGASGWGNTQYF.

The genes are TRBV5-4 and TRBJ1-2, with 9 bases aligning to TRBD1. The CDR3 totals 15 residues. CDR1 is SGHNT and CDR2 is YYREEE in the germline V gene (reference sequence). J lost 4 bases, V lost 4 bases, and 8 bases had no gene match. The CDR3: CASSGGTGISYGYTF. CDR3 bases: TGTGCCAGCAGCGGCGGGACAGGGATAAGCTATGGCTACACCTTC.

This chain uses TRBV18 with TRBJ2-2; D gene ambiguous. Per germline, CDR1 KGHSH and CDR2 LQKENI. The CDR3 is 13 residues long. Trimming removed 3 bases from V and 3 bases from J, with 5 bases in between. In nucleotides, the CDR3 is TGTGCCAGCTCACCGCGCGACACCGGGGAGCTGTTTTTT. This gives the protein CASSPRDTGELFF. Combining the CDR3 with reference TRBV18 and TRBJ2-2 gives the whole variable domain NAGVMQNPRHLVRRRGQEARLRCSPMKGHSHVYWYRQLPEEGLKFMVYLQKENIIDESGMPKERFSAEFPKEGPSILRIQQVVRGDSAAYFCASSPRDTGELFFGEGSRLTVL.

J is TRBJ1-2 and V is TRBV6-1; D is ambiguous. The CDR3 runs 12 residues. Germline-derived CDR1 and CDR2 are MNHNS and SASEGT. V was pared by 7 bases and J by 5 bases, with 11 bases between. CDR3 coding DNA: TGTGCCAGCACCGAGACAAAGTATGGCTACACCTTC. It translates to CASTETKYGYTF.

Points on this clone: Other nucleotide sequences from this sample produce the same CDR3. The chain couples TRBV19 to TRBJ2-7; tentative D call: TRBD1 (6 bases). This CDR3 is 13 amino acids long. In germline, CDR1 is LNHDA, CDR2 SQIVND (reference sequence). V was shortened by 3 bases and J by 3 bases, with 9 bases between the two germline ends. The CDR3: CASSIGQNYEQYF. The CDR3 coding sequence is TGTGCCAGTAGTATCGGACAGAACTACGAGCAGTACTTC.

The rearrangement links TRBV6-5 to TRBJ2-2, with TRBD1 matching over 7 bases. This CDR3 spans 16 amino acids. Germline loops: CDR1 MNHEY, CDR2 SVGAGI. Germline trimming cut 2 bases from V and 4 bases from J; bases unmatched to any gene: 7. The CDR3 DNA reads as TGTGCCAGCAGTTACATACAGGGGAGTGGCACCGGGGAGCTGTTTTTT. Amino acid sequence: CASSYIQGSGTGELFF.

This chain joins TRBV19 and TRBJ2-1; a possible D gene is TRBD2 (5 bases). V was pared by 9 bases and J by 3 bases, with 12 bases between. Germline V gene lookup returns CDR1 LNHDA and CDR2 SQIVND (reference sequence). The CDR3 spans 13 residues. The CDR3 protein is CASGVNFYNEQFF. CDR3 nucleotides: TGTGCCAGCGGGGTGAACTTCTACAATGAGCAGTTCTTC.

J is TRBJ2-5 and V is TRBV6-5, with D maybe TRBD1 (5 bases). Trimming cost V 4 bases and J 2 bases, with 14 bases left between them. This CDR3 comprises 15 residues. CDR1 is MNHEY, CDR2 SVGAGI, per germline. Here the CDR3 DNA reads TGTGCCAGCAGTTTAGTAGGGAAGGGGCAAGAGACCCAGTACTTC. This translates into CASSLVGKGQETQYF.

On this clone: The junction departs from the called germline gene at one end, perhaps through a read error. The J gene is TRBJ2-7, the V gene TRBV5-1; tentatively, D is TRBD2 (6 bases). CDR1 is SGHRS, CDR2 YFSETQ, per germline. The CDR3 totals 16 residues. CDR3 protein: CASTLGWDSYSYEQYF. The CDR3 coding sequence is TGCGCCAGCACCTTGGGGTGGGACTCATACTCCTACGAGCAGTACTTC.

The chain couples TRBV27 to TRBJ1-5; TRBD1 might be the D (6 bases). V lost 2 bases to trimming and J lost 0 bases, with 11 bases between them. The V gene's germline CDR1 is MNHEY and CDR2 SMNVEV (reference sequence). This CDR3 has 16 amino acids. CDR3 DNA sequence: TGTGCCAGCAGTTTAAAAGGACAGTATAGCAATCAGCCCCAGCATTTT. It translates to CASSLKGQYSNQPQHF.

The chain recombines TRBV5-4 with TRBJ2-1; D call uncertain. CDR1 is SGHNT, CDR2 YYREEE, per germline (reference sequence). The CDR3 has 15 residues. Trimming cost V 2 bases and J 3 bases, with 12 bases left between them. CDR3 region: CASSFSHGGYNEQFF. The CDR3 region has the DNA TGTGCCAGCAGCTTCAGCCACGGCGGCTACAATGAGCAGTTCTTC.

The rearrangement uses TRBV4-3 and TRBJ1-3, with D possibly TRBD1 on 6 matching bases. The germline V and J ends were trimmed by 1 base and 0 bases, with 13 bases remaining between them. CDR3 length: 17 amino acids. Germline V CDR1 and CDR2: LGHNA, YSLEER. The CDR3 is CASSQVHQGTSGNTIYF. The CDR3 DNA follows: TGCGCCAGCAGCCAAGTGCACCAGGGGACCTCTGGAAACACCATATATTTT.

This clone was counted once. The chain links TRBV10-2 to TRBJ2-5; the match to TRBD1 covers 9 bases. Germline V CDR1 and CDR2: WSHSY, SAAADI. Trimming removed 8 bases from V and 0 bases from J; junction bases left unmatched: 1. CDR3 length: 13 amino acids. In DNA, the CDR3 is TGCGCCAGCCGGGACAGGGACCAAGAGACCCAGTACTTC. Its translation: CASRDRDQETQYF.

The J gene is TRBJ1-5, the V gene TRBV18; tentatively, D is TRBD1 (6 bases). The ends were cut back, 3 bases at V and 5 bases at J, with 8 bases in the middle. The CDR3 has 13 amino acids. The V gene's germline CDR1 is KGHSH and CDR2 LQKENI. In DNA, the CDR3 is TGTGCCAGCTCACCGGGGGCCTATCAGCCCCAGCATTTT. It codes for CASSPGAYQPQHF.